The 13 T cell receptor beta chains in this list originate from one sample, sequenced in a study of control samples from healthy donors and cancer patients. Sequencing used immunoSEQ multiplex PCR; TCRdb keeps in-frame clones, though not all of them. The table lists about 100,000 clones, about 85% of them singletons. Source material: blood. These receptor sequences come from a man aged 30 to 45 in good health.

The chain has TRBV6-4 and TRBJ2-2; tentatively, D is TRBD2 (5 bases). Between the trimmed V and J ends, which lost 8 bases and 3 bases, there was a span of 16 bases. The CDR3 spans 15 residues. Germline values: CDR1 MRHNA, CDR2 SNTAGT. CDR3 amino acids: CASSRSEADTGELFF. CDR3 nucleotides: TGTGCCAGCTCGCGTTCGGAGGCGGACACCGGGGAGCTGTTTTTT.

This clone was picked up a small number of times. The rearrangement links TRBV10-3 to TRBJ1-2, with 9 bases matching TRBD1. After removal of 6 bases from V and 7 bases from J, the junction contained 6 bases not matched to a gene. Germline V gives CDR1 ENHRY, CDR2 SYGVKD. This CDR3 region has 13 residues. CDR3 DNA sequence: TGTGCCATCAGAGGGACAGGGATCGGTGGCTACACCTTC. Protein: CAIRGTGIGGYTF.

The V gene is TRBV5-1, the J gene TRBJ1-1; 10 nucleotides match TRBD1. V lost 6 bases to trimming and J lost 4 bases; unmatched junction nucleotides: 6. The CDR3 covers 14 residues. Germline CDR1 is SGHRS and CDR2 is YFSETQ. CDR3 amino acids: CASTLTGGFTEAFF. In DNA, the CDR3 is TGCGCCAGCACCCTGACAGGGGGCTTCACTGAAGCTTTCTTT.

J is TRBJ2-7 and V is TRBV9; D unclear. V lost 0 bases and J lost 7, with 17 bases in between. Germline CDR1 SGDLS, CDR2 YYNGEE. This CDR3 has 15 amino acids. The CDR3 protein is CASSVGGDTPWEQYF. CDR3 DNA: TGTGCCAGCAGCGTAGGAGGAGACACTCCATGGGAGCAGTACTTC.

The V gene is TRBV10-3, the J gene TRBJ2-5; D perhaps matches TRBD2 (6 bases). Between the trimmed V and J ends, which lost 7 bases and 0 bases, there was a span of 12 bases. Germline CDR1 ENHRY, CDR2 SYGVKD. The CDR3 is made up of 14 amino acids. The CDR3, as DNA: TGTGCCATCAACGAGGCGGGGTACCAAGAGACCCAGTACTTC. Translating it yields CAINEAGYQETQYF.

This clone was seen more than once but under ten times. This chain connects TRBV12-5 to TRBJ2-7, with unresolved D. The CDR3 is made up of 12 amino acids. The germline CDR1 and CDR2 sequences are LGHNT and FRNRAP. The germline V and J ends were trimmed by 5 bases and 2 bases, with 7 bases remaining between them. CDR3 region: CASGHSAYEQYF. CDR3 nucleotide sequence: TGTGCTAGTGGTCACTCAGCCTACGAGCAGTACTTC. The entire variable domain, with the rest obtained from reference TRBV12-5 and TRBJ2-7, is as follows: DARVTQTPRHKVTEMGQEVTMRCQPILGHNTVFWYRQTMMQGLELLAYFRNRAPLDDSGMPKDRFSAEMPDATLATLKIQPSEPRDSAVYFCASGHSAYEQYFGPGTRLTVT.

About this clone itself: One base away lies a much larger clone, so this may be a sequencing read error. Other nucleotide sequences in the sample specify the same CDR3. The chain joins TRBV19 to TRBJ1-5; D is uncertain. The V gene's germline CDR1 is LNHDA and CDR2 SQIVND (reference sequence). The CDR3 loop spans 14 amino acids. The ends were cut back, 3 bases at V and 2 bases at J, with 8 bases in the middle. The CDR3 nucleotides are TGTGCCAGTAGTATTGGCTACGGCAATCAGCCCCAGCATTTT. Encoded protein: CASSIGYGNQPQHF.

The chain recombines TRBV19 with TRBJ2-2; no definite D call. The ends were cut back, 10 bases at V and 0 bases at J, with 18 bases in the middle. CDR1 and CDR2 from the germline V gene are LNHDA and SQIVND (reference sequence). The CDR3 has 16 residues. The CDR3 loop is CATHRGHNANTGELFF. The CDR3 nucleotides are TGTGCCACCCACCGTGGGCATAACGCGAACACCGGGGAGCTGTTTTTT.

The chain joins TRBV6-5 to TRBJ1-4; tentative D call: TRBD1 (6 bases). Trimming removed 2 bases from V and 5 bases from J, with 6 bases in between. CDR3 length: 13 amino acids. Germline V gives CDR1 MNHEY, CDR2 SVGAGI. CDR3 in DNA: TGTGCCAGCAGTTACAGGGGGAATGAAAAACTGTTTTTT. Translated, it gives CASSYRGNEKLFF.

The chain has TRBV7-2 and TRBJ2-7; possible D gene TRBD1, 6 bases. V was cut by 3 bases and J by 5 bases, with 8 bases left in between. The CDR3 consists of 12 residues. Germline loops: CDR1 SGHTA, CDR2 FQGNSA. CDR3 loop: CASSFTGNEQYF. CDR3 coding DNA: TGTGCCAGCAGCTTTACAGGGAACGAGCAGTACTTC.

This clone was found a few times. V is TRBV6-5 and J is TRBJ1-2; 7 bases match TRBD1. Germline trimming cut 5 bases from V and 0 bases from J; bases unmatched to any gene: 3. This CDR3 spans 14 amino acids. CDR1 is MNHEY and CDR2 is SVGAGI in the germline V gene. Written as DNA, the CDR3 is TGTGCCAGCAGTACAGGGGAGACTAACTATGGCTACACCTTC. It encodes CASSTGETNYGYTF.

Details on this clone: In the same sample, other DNA sequences code for this CDR3. The J gene is TRBJ1-6, the V gene TRBV2, with 7 bases identical to TRBD1. The junction had 3 bases not matched to a gene; V was cut back by 4 bases and J by 9 bases. CDR1 and CDR2 (germline): SNHLY, FYNNEI. The CDR3 is 13 residues long. CDR3: CASSGNRGSPLHF. DNA of the CDR3: TGTGCCAGCAGTGGGAACAGGGGTTCACCCCTCCACTTT.

J is TRBJ2-1 and V is TRBV24-1; perhaps TRBD1 as D (5 bases). This CDR3 has 16 residues. Trimming took off 2 bases at V and 0 bases at J, with 10 bases between the two ends. Germline CDR1 KGHDR, CDR2 SFDVKD. CDR3 coding DNA: TGTGCCACCAGTGATTCCAGGGTGATCTCCTACAATGAGCAGTTCTTC. It translates to CATSDSRVISYNEQFF.